A single sample gave rise to the 18 T cell receptor beta chains below, sequenced in a study of post-analysis software for immune sequencing data. Study-wide points: With TRBV5-6, TRBV5-1 and TRBV20-1 included, about five TRBV segments were more frequent in patients than in controls.

Unique-molecular-identifier-tagged TCR beta cDNA libraries were used. TCRdb re-called the PCR reads through MiXCR, storing one row per CDR3 protein. The sample contains 650,000 to 900,000 distinct CDR3 sequences, 40% to 55% of which appear only once. The antigens of these receptors remain unknown. What was sequenced was blood. These TCRs come from a girl between 10 and 17 years old with multiple sclerosis.

The chain links TRBV6-6 to TRBJ2-7, with a tentative D call TRBD2 (7 bases). The V and J ends lost 6 bases and 9 bases respectively, with 18 bases between them. CDR3 length: 13 residues. Germline assignment: CDR1 MNHNY and CDR2 SVGAGI (reference sequence). In nucleotides, the CDR3 is TGTGCCAGCAGCCCCAACGGGGGGCAGGGGCAGTACTTC. Translating gives CASSPNGGQGQYF.

This clonotype was found many times. The chain links TRBV20-1 to TRBJ2-1; D unresolved. This CDR3 has 11 amino acids. Germline lookup yields CDR1 DFQATT and CDR2 SNEGSKA (reference sequence). Trimming cost V 2 bases and J 7 bases, with 6 bases left between them. Here the CDR3 reads CSARKANEQFF. The CDR3 coding sequence is TGCAGTGCTAGAAAGGCAAATGAGCAGTTCTTC.

This clonotype was seen more than once but under ten times. The rearrangement joins TRBV20-1 to TRBJ2-6; no definite D call. This CDR3 has 16 amino acids. Germline loops: CDR1 DFQATT, CDR2 SNEGSKA (reference sequence). V lost 3 bases and J lost 0, with 12 bases in between. The CDR3 protein is CSASVFLLSGANVLTF. The CDR3 nucleotides read TGCAGTGCTAGTGTATTTTTGCTCTCTGGGGCCAACGTCCTGACTTTC.

This clonotype has only a few counts. J is TRBJ1-6 and V is TRBV20-1; D ambiguous. This CDR3 has 13 residues. CDR1 and CDR2 (germline): DFQATT, SNEGSKA (reference sequence). V was pared by 1 base and J by 10 bases, with 11 bases between. The DNA for the CDR3 is TGCAGTGCTAGAGGTCCGGGGAGCTCACCCCTCCACTTT. Protein product: CSARGPGSSPLHF.

V is TRBV2 and J is TRBJ2-1; 10 bases fit TRBD2. Germline trimming cut 6 bases from V and 5 bases from J; bases unmatched to any gene: 7. CDR1 SNHLY and CDR2 FYNNEI come from the germline V gene. This CDR3 has 15 residues. The CDR3 DNA follows: TGTGCCAGCAGGGAGAGCGGGAGGGCCAACAATGAGCAGTTCTTC. Its translation: CASRESGRANNEQFF.

The table lists this clonotype with a few counts. The chain links TRBV6-2 or TRBV6-3 to TRBJ2-3; possibly TRBD1 or TRBD2 for D (6 bases each). This CDR3 is built from 15 residues. V was cut by 2 bases and J by 3 bases, with 12 bases left in between. Germline values: CDR1 MNHEY, CDR2 SVGEGT. CDR3 coding DNA: TGTGCCAGCAGTTACGGGGGGCGCTTGACAGATACGCAGTATTTT. This sequence encodes CASSYGGRLTDTQYF.

This clonotype showed up just a few times. This chain connects TRBV12-3 or TRBV12-4 to TRBJ1-5; perhaps TRBD1 as D (5 bases). The length of the CDR3 is 15 residues. The V and J ends lost 6 bases and 0 bases respectively, with 12 bases between them. For the CDR3, the DNA is TGTGCCAGCAGCAATACAGGTTATAGCAATCAGCCCCAGCATTTT. Its protein product is CASSNTGYSNQPQHF.

This clonotype was detected many times. The chain is built from TRBV29-1 and TRBJ1-2; D gene unclear. The V end lost 2 bases, the J end lost 4 bases, and 5 bases lay between the germline ends. The V gene's germline CDR1 is SQVTM and CDR2 ANQGSEA. CDR3 length equals 11 residues. The CDR3 DNA is TGCAGCGTTGAAAGGGTCTATGGCTACACCTTC. It encodes CSVERVYGYTF.

This chain joins TRBV5-1 and TRBJ2-1, with D perhaps TRBD1 (6 bases). The V gene's germline CDR1 is SGHRS and CDR2 YFSETQ. The CDR3 consists of 14 residues. With 3 bases removed from V and 5 bases from J, the gap between germline ends came to 12 bases. The CDR3 loop is CASSWGTTDNEQFF. For the CDR3, the DNA is TGCGCCAGCAGCTGGGGGACAACGGACAATGAGCAGTTCTTC.

The rearrangement uses TRBV7-2 and TRBJ2-5; 7 bases are a match to TRBD2. Germline loops: CDR1 SGHTA, CDR2 FQGNSA. This CDR3 region has 15 residues. The V gene end was trimmed by 4 bases and the J gene end by 1 base; junction bases not matched to a gene: 6. The CDR3 nucleotides are TGTGCCAGCAGCTCAGCGGGATCCGGCCAAGAGACCCAGTACTTC. Its protein is CASSSAGSGQETQYF.

The chain combines TRBV9 with TRBJ2-1; 7 nucleotides match TRBD1. This CDR3 comprises 12 residues. V lost 5 bases to trimming and J lost 9 bases; unmatched junction nucleotides: 5. Germline CDR1 SGDLS, CDR2 YYNGEE. The CDR3 DNA reads TGTGCCAGCAGGGGGGACAGCGGTGAGCAGTTCTTC. This codes for CASRGDSGEQFF.

V is TRBV6-1 and J is TRBJ1-4; D ambiguous. The CDR3 has 12 residues. V dropped 8 bases and J dropped 6 bases, with 10 bases sitting between them. Germline V CDR1 and CDR2: MNHNS, SASEGT. The CDR3 reads CASHRWDEKLFF. The CDR3 DNA reads TGTGCCAGCCACCGGTGGGATGAAAAACTGTTTTTT.

The chain recombines TRBV7-9 with TRBJ2-6; D is ambiguous. The CDR3 is made up of 15 amino acids. Trimming took off 5 bases at V and 0 bases at J, with 8 bases between the two ends. Germline-derived CDR1 and CDR2 are SEHNR and FQNEAQ (reference sequence). The CDR3 nucleotides are TGTGCCAGCAGCACCAGAATCTCTGGGGCCAACGTCCTGACTTTC. This codes for CASSTRISGANVLTF. The entire variable domain, with the rest obtained from reference TRBV7-9 and TRBJ2-6, is as follows: DTGVSQNPRHKITKRGQNVTFRCDPISEHNRLYWYRQTLGQGPEFLTYFQNEAQLEKSRLLSDRFSAERPKGSFSTLEIQRTEQGDSAMYLCASSTRISGANVLTFGAGSRLTVL.

The V call is TRBV7-9, the J call TRBJ2-1, with 7 bases identical to TRBD1. This CDR3 is 14 amino acids long. V lost 8 bases to trimming and J lost 7 bases; unmatched junction nucleotides: 11. Germline V gene data show CDR1 as SEHNR and CDR2 as FQNEAQ (reference sequence). The CDR3 loop reads CASSQGAGGNEQFF. The DNA of the CDR3 is TGTGCCAGCTCTCAAGGCGCAGGGGGTAATGAGCAGTTCTTC.

The chain is built from TRBV7-8 and TRBJ2-1; 9 bases align to TRBD1. Looked up from germline, CDR1 is SGHVS and CDR2 is FQNEAQ. The ends lost 4 bases at V and 6 bases at J; junction bases unmatched: 4. The CDR3 consists of 14 residues. The CDR3 region is CASSSGQGINEQFF. CDR3 nucleotides: TGTGCCAGCAGCTCCGGACAGGGGATCAATGAGCAGTTCTTC.

This clonotype was seen a few times. The chain joins TRBV6-1 to TRBJ2-6; 8 bases map to TRBD1. Looked up from germline, CDR1 is MNHNS and CDR2 is SASEGT. The length of the CDR3 is 14 residues. As DNA, the CDR3 is TGTTGGTCAGGGGGCGCTTCCGGGGCCAACGTCCTGACTTTC. Protein: CWSGGASGANVLTF.

V gene TRBV12-3 or TRBV12-4 combines with J gene TRBJ2-7, with a tentative D call TRBD2 (5 bases). Trimming cost V 0 bases and J 8 bases, with 11 bases left between them. The CDR3 runs to 13 residues. CDR3: CASSLAGESKQYF. As DNA, the CDR3 is TGTGCCAGCAGTTTAGCGGGAGAGAGTAAGCAGTACTTC.

This clonotype was counted a single time. This chain connects TRBV19 to TRBJ2-7; D might be TRBD2 (6 bases). Deletions cut 6 bases from V and 6 bases from J, with 18 bases between. This CDR3 contains 14 residues. CDR1 and CDR2 (germline): LNHDA, SQIVND (reference sequence). The CDR3 here is CASRVSGGSPEQYF. The CDR3 DNA is TGTGCCAGTAGGGTTAGTGGAGGGTCCCCCGAGCAGTACTTC. The whole variable domain, filled in from reference TRBV19 and TRBJ2-7, reads DGGITQSPKYLFRKEGQNVTLSCEQNLNHDAMYWYRQDPGQGLRLIYYSQIVNDFQKGDIAEGYSVSREKKESFPLTVTSAQKNPTAFYLCASRVSGGSPEQYFGPGTRLTVT.